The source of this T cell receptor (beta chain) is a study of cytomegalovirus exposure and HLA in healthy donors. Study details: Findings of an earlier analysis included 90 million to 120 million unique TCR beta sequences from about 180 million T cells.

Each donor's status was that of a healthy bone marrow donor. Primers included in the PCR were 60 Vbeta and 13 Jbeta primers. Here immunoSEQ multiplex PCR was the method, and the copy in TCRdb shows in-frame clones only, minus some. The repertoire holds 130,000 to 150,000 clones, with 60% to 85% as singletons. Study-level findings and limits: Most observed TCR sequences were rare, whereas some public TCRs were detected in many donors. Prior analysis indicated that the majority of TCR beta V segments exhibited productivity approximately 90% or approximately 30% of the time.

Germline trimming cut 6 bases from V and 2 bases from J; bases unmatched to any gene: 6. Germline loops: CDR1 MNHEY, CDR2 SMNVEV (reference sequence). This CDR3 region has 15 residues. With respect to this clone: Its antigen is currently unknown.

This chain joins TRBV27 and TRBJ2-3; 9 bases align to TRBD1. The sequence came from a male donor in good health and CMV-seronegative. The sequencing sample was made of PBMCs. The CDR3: CASSRQGGATDTQYF. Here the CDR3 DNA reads TGTGCCAGCAGCAGACAGGGGGGGGCCACAGATACGCAGTATTTT.